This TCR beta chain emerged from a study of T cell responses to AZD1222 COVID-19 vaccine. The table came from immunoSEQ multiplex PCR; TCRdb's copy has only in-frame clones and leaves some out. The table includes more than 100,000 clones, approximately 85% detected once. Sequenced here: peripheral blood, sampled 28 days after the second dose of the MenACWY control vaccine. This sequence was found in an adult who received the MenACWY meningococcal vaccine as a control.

The CDR3 reads CASGSRTGLTGELFF. The CDR3 nucleotides read TGTGCTAGTGGTTCACGGACAGGTTTGACCGGGGAGCTGTTTTTT. The chain recombines TRBV12-5 with TRBJ2-2; TRBD1 matches at 7 bases. V lost 4 bases and J lost 5; bases outside the gene matches: 7. The CDR3 is 15 amino acids. Germline values: CDR1 LGHNT, CDR2 FRNRAP.